This note documents a single T cell receptor (beta chain) sequence. Its antigen is currently not known. The sample holds no much larger clone one base away, and base qualities are not on file. The sample belongs to a study of blood T cell repertoires in COVID-19 (TCRdb year 2020). Study-wide context: Samples from collaborators originated in the United States, Italy and Spain and spanned both the acute and convalescent phases of COVID-19. The repertoires were released in a freely available public database intended as a resource for research on the immune response to SARS-CoV-2. Where HLA class I and class II types were available, the types were taken from metadata supplied by the sample provider, not from assay-based typing. The sample metadata nearly always contained a de-identified subject ID, COVID-19 status, age in years and sex. Deeply sampled blood TCRbeta repertoires from subjects exposed to, actively infected with, or recovered from COVID-19 were included in the dataset. Samples came from the ongoing ImmuneRACE study (first 160 participants) plus 1,254 subjects from 6 global collaborators. The material from the prospective study consisted of cDNA or gDNA derived from T cells, B-cell-depleted T cells, or PBMCs.

TCRbeta CDR3 regions were amplified from genomic DNA by means of the immunoSEQ Assay, a bias-controlled multiplex PCR. Under the source paper's analysis protocol: Nucleated cell counts per sample were estimated from amplification of reference gene primers within the assay. To quantify the absolute abundance of each unique TCRbeta CDR3 rearrangement, sequence reads were collapsed and filtered. For each sample, productive Simpson clonality was calculated by taking the square root of Simpson's diversity index across productive rearrangements. Drawn from immuneACCESS, this table holds only the in-frame rearrangements with V and J called that TCRdb kept. Clones are partly lost; checked studies trace under half to an unresolved V gene and leave the rest unexplained. V, J and clone size were drawn from that table, and D and trimming were deduced from the DNA. The sample includes roughly 190,000 clones, with around 80% observed a single time. Together, the top ten hold about 17% of the sample.

General findings and caveats noted by the study authors: How much clinical and demographic metadata was included differed by source and by participant, and the metadata was provided uncurated.

In the prospective study, participants were roughly 18 to 100 years old, resided in approximately 25 geographic areas of the United States, and were enrolled through a virtual design. In the prospective study, cohorts were assigned on the basis of participant-reported clinical history obtained from a screening survey and a study questionnaire. Mobile phlebotomists in the prospective study collected whole blood, serum and a nasopharyngeal or oropharyngeal swab from every participant. Additional blood draws and questionnaires over an approximately 2-month period could optionally be provided by prospective study participants. Before DNA extraction, blood samples from the prospective study were shipped at room temperature or frozen. The material sequenced was PBMCs or T cells enriched from blood (not recorded which). The sequence was obtained from a woman in her forties or fifties with acute COVID-19.

The CDR3 sequence is CASSKKEGREGLSYEQYV. The base sequence is TGTGCCAGCAGCAAAAAAGAAGGCAGGGAGGGCCTCTCCTACGAGCAGTACGTC. The chain is encoded by TRBV21-1 joined to TRBJ2-7; the listed D gene, TRBD2, was not tested against the DNA. TRBV21-1 is reported as a pseudogene. The CDR3 starts with the cysteine, ends with the valine, and has 18 residues. Here the CDR3 DNA is all that survives: 54 bases in frame from base 1.